These 6 T cell receptor beta chains share one sample of origin, sequenced in a study of a mutant IDH1 vaccine in newly diagnosed glioma (dated by TCRdb to about 2021). What the time point label conveys for this sample: week 5, during vaccination. A 20-mer mutant IDH1 peptide at 300 micrograms in Montanide made up each vaccine dose, which was injected subcutaneously together with topical imiquimod. Libraries were made using the immunoSEQ multiplex PCR assay. Here the immuneACCESS table is served through TCRdb, limited to in-frame sequences with V and J called. Missing clones are a known gap in these copies; in checked studies unresolved V genes cover under half, and the rest lacks a known reason. This sample comprises 40,000 or so clones, approximately 83% of them detected only once. The top ten constitute 1.7% of the sample. For these receptors, no antigen is known. Sequences were derived from PBMCs, sampled from a glioma patient whose treatment included an IDH1 peptide vaccine. The source of these receptors is a man between 40 and 49 years old with glioma.

This chain uses TRBV4-2 with TRBJ1-5, with D uncertain. This CDR3 comprises 15 residues. Germline V gene data show CDR1 as LGHNA and CDR2 as YNFKEQ. V shed 0 bases and J shed 0 bases, with 6 bases lying between them. In nucleotides, the CDR3 is TGTGCCAGCAGCCAAGAGAGGTATAGCAATCAGCCCCAGCATTTT. It is translated as CASSQERYSNQPQHF.

The gene calls are TRBV19 and TRBJ1-1; D possibly corresponds to TRBD1 (5 bases). The germline V and J ends were trimmed by 1 base and 4 bases, with 10 bases remaining between them. CDR1 and CDR2 (germline): LNHDA, SQIVND (reference sequence). The CDR3 length is 14 residues. The CDR3 DNA follows: TGTGCCAGTAGTATAGGGTCCGGGGGCACTGAAGCTTTCTTT. This sequence encodes CASSIGSGGTEAFF.

In its sample, this clone was seen a few times. The rearrangement links TRBV28 to TRBJ1-5; possibly TRBD1 for D (6 bases). CDR1 and CDR2 (germline): MDHEN, SYDVKM. Trimming shortened V by 4 bases and J by 5 bases, and 12 bases separated the two germline ends. The CDR3 runs 14 residues. CDR3 sequence (DNA): TGTGCCAGCAGTTGGGGTCAGGGGTATCAGCCCCAGCATTTT. This translates into CASSWGQGYQPQHF.

The J gene is TRBJ2-7, the V gene TRBV6-1, with D possibly called TRBD1 or TRBD2 (5 bases each). Germline V CDR1 and CDR2: MNHNS, SASEGT. The CDR3 is 15 amino acids. V dropped 5 bases and J dropped 4 bases, with 18 bases sitting between them. The DNA of the CDR3 is TGTGCCAGCAGTTTTCCCCTTGACAGCGGATACGAGCAGTACTTC. This codes for CASSFPLDSGYEQYF.

The V gene is TRBV6-5, the J gene TRBJ1-5; TRBD1 might be the D (6 bases). With 3 bases removed from V and 4 bases from J, the gap between germline ends came to 7 bases. The length of the CDR3 is 13 residues. CDR1 is MNHEY, CDR2 SVGAGI, per germline. The chain's CDR3 is CASSYGQNQPQHF. For the CDR3, the DNA is TGTGCCAGCAGTTATGGACAGAATCAGCCCCAGCATTTT.

This chain connects TRBV5-1 to TRBJ1-2; D possibly corresponds to TRBD1 (5 bases). This CDR3 spans 14 amino acids. Trimming stripped 3 bases from V and 8 bases from J, with 17 bases between. Germline CDR1 and CDR2: SGHRS and YFSETQ. The CDR3 spells CASSYDSSPLGYTF. CDR3 DNA sequence: TGCGCCAGCAGCTATGACAGTTCCCCCCTGGGCTACACCTTC.